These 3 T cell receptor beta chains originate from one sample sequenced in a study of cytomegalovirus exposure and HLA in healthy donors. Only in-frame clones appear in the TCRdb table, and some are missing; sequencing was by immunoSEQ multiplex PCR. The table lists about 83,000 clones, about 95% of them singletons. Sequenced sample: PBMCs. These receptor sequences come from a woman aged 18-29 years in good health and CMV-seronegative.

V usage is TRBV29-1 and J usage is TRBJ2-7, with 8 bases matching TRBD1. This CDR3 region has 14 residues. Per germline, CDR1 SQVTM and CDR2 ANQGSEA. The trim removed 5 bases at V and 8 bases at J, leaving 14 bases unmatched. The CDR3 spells CSVPGDRGGHQQYF. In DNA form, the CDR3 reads TGCAGCGTTCCCGGAGACAGGGGAGGTCACCAGCAGTACTTC.

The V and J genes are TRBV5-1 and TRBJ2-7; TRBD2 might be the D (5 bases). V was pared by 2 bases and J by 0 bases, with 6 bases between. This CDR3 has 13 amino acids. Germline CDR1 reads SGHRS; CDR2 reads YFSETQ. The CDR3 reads CASSFGSSYEQYF. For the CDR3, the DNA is TGCGCCAGCAGCTTTGGGAGCTCCTACGAGCAGTACTTC.

Here the CDR3 DNA reads TGTGCCAGCAGCACGAAGATACAGGGTCTTAGCTATGGCTACACCTTC. This sequence encodes CASSTKIQGLSYGYTF. This sequence joins TRBV5-4 and TRBJ1-2; tentative D call: TRBD1 (6 bases). Trimming removed 4 bases from V and 4 bases from J, with 20 bases in between. The length of the CDR3 is 16 residues. In germline, CDR1 is SGHNT, CDR2 YYREEE (reference sequence).